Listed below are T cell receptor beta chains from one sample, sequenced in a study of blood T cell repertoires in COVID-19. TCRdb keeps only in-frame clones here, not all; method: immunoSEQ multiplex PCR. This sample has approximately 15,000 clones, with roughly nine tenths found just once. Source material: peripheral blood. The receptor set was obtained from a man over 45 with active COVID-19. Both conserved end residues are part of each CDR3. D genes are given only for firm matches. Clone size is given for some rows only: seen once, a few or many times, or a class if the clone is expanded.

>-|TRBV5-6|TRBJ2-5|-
CASSSQRLQETQYF
TGTGCCAGCAGCTCCCAGAGACTCCAAGAGACCCAGTACTTC
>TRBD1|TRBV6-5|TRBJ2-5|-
CASAQDREETQYF
TGTGCCAGCGCTCAGGACAGGGAAGAGACCCAGTACTTC
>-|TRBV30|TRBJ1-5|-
CAWSDLRGGRGAQHF
TGTGCCTGGAGTGACCTACGCGGCGGGAGGGGAGCCCAGCATTTT
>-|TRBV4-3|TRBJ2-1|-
CASSPRTDNEQFF
TGCGCCAGCAGCCCTCGGACTGACAATGAGCAGTTCTTC
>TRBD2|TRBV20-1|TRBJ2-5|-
CSAIEGGPWGETQYF
TGCAGTGCTATTGAGGGAGGGCCCTGGGGCGAGACCCAGTACTTC
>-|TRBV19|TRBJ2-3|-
CASSIGRGLQYF
TGTGCCAGTAGTATAGGGAGAGGCCTACAGTATTTT
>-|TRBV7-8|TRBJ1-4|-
CASSPRTEPNEKLFF
TGTGCCAGCAGCCCCAGGACAGAACCGAATGAAAAACTGTTTTTT
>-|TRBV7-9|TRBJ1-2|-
CASSSKQGSANYGYTF
TGTGCCAGCAGCTCCAAACAGGGCTCAGCTAACTATGGCTACACCTTC
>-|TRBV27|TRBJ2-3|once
CASSWEGEPDTQYF
TGTGCCAGCAGTTGGGAGGGGGAGCCAGATACGCAGTATTTT
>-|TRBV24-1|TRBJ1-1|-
CATSDFRGTEAFF
TGTGCCACCAGTGATTTCAGGGGCACTGAAGCTTTCTTT
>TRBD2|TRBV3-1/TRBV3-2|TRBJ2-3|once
CASSLGLAGSWLQSSTDTQYF
TGTGCCAGCAGCCTGGGACTAGCGGGATCCTGGCTCCAGTCTAGCACAGATACGCAGTATTTT
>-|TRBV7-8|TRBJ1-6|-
CASSPLRDSPLHF
TGTGCCAGCAGCCCTCTACGGGATTCACCCCTCCACTTT
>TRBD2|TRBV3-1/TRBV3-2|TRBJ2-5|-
CASSQGLFLAGTQETQYF
TGTGCCAGCAGCCAAGGGCTCTTCCTAGCGGGGACGCAAGAGACCCAGTACTTC
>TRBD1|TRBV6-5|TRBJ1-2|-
CASSTGEYYGYTF
TGTGCCAGCAGTACAGGGGAGTACTATGGCTACACCTTC
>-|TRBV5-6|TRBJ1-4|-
CASSLDSSGRKLFF
TGTGCCAGCAGCTTGGATAGTTCGGGGAGAAAACTGTTTTTT
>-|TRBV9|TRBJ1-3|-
CASSSGGSSGNTIYF
TGTGCCAGCAGCTCCGGCGGAAGCTCTGGAAACACCATATATTTT
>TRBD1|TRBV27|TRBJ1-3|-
CASSPLDREGNTIYF
TGTGCCAGCAGTCCCTTGGACAGGGAGGGAAACACCATATATTTT
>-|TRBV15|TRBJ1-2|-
CATSRDDYGYTF
TGTGCCACCAGCAGAGACGACTATGGCTACACCTTC
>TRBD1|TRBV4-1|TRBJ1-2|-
CASSYGTAPGYGYTF
TGCGCCAGCAGCTACGGGACAGCCCCTGGCTATGGCTACACCTTC
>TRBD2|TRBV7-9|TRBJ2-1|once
CASTPGASGYNEQFF
TGTGCCAGCACTCCCGGGGCTAGCGGCTACAATGAGCAGTTCTTC
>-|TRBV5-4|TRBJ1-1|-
CASSSSGGEIEAFF
TGTGCCAGCAGCTCCTCGGGGGGGGAGATTGAAGCTTTCTTT
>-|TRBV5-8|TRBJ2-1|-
CASSFGRLSTLSYNEQFF
TGTGCCAGCAGCTTTGGGCGATTATCAACCCTCTCCTACAATGAGCAGTTCTTC
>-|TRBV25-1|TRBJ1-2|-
CASSPGGWGYTF
TGTGCCAGCAGTCCGGGAGGATGGGGCTACACCTTC
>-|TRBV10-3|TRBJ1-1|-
CAIGELEAFF
TGTGCCATCGGGGAGCTCGAAGCTTTCTTT
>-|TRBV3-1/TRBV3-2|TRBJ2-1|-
CASSPGNNEQFF
TGTGCCAGCAGCCCGGGAAACAATGAGCAGTTCTTC
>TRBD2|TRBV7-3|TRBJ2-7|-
CASSSRGTSGTYEQYF
TGTGCCAGCAGCTCCCGGGGGACTAGCGGAACCTACGAGCAGTACTTC
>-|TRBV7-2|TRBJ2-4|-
CASSLSGQLAKNIQYF
TGTGCCAGCAGCTTGTCGGGACAACTAGCCAAAAACATTCAGTACTTC
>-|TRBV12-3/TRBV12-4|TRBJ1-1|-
CASSLRVNTEAFF
TGTGCCAGCAGTTTACGTGTGAACACTGAAGCTTTCTTT
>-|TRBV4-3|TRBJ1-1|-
CASSRDGNTEAFF
TGCGCCAGCAGCCGAGACGGGAACACTGAAGCTTTCTTT
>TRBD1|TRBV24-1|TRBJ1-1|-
CATWDSVTTEAFF
TGTGCCACCTGGGACAGCGTGACCACTGAAGCTTTCTTT
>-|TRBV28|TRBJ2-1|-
CASSGQPILTGGFF
TGTGCCAGCAGCGGACAGCCTATACTCACTGGTGGGTTCTTC
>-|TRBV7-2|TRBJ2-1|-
CASSHDRRRKFF
TGTGCCAGCAGCCATGACAGGCGGAGAAAGTTCTTC
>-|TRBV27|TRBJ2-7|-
CASSPTLVPYEQYF
TGTGCCAGCAGCCCCACACTAGTGCCCTACGAGCAGTACTTC
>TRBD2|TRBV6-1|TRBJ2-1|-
CASSARAGEGPGEQFF
TGTGCCAGCAGTGCGAGAGCGGGAGAGGGCCCCGGTGAGCAGTTCTTC
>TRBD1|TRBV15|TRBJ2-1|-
CATSRTRDRGREGTNEQFF
TGTGCCACCAGCAGAACCCGGGACAGGGGGCGAGAAGGTACCAATGAGCAGTTCTTC
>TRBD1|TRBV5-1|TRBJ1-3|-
CASSPGDRLFSGNTIYF
TGCGCCAGCAGCCCGGGGGACAGGTTGTTCTCTGGAAACACCATATATTTT
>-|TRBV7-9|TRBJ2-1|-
CASSPTELRREQFF
TGTGCCAGCAGCCCGACCGAGCTGCGGCGTGAGCAGTTCTTC
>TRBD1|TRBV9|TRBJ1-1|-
CASSVAQGATEAFF
TGTGCCAGCAGCGTAGCCCAGGGGGCCACTGAAGCTTTCTTT
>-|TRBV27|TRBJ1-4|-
CASSFGTPNEKLFF
TGTGCCAGCAGTTTTGGGACTCCTAATGAAAAACTGTTTTTT
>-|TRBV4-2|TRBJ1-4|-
CASSQDPLINEKLFF
TGTGCCAGCAGCCAAGATCCACTGATTAATGAAAAACTGTTTTTT
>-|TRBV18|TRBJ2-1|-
CASSRGGSYNEQFF
TGTGCCAGCTCGAGGGGGGGTTCCTACAATGAGCAGTTCTTC
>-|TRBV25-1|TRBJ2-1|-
CASSDQKRINNEQFF
TGTGCCAGCAGTGATCAGAAGCGGATAAACAATGAGCAGTTCTTC
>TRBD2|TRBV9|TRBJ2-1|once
CASSQGSSGLSYNEQFF
TGTGCCAGCAGCCAAGGATCTAGCGGATTATCCTACAATGAGCAGTTCTTC
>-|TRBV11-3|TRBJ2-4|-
CASSLGDSHSVQYF
TGTGCCAGCAGCTTAGGGGACTCCCACTCCGTTCAGTACTTC
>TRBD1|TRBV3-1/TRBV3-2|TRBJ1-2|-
CASRAGGANYGYTF
TGTGCCAGCAGGGCAGGGGGCGCTAACTATGGCTACACCTTC
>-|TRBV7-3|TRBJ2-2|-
CASSLVGAGELFF
TGTGCCAGCAGCTTAGTAGGGGCCGGGGAGCTGTTTTTT
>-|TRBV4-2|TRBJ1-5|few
CASSQDRGGQASNQPQHF
TGTGCCAGCAGCCAAGATCGAGGAGGGCAGGCCAGCAATCAGCCCCAGCATTTT